The 9 T cell receptor beta chains below were found in one sample sequenced in a study of T and B cells in COVID-19 patients. TRB rearrangements were amplified by multiplex PCR with BIOMED2 TRB-A/B primers. TCRdb passed the multiplex PCR reads through MiXCR, listing each CDR3 protein once. The profile shows more than 10,000 distinct CDR3 sequences, 33% of them singletons. Blood genomic DNA input for TRB amplification was about 240-550 ng. Input material: blood. These receptors originate from a human donor with active COVID-19.

The rearrangement joins TRBV5-1 to TRBJ1-6, with TRBD1 matching over 11 bases. After removal of 4 bases from V and 7 bases from J, the junction contained 4 bases not matched to a gene. The germline V gene has CDR1 SGHRS and CDR2 YFSETQ. The CDR3 is 15 residues long. CDR3 loop: CASSAGQGENSPLHF. For the CDR3, the DNA is TGCGCCAGCAGCGCGGGACAGGGGGAGAATTCACCCCTCCACTTT.

This clonotype occurred a few times. The rearrangement uses TRBV12-3 or TRBV12-4 and TRBJ1-5; D might be TRBD1 (5 bases). The CDR3 runs 14 residues. V gave up 3 bases and J gave up 2 bases, with 8 bases separating them. In DNA, the CDR3 is TGTGCCAGCAGTTTTGGGGCGGGCAATCAGCCCCAGCATTTT. It specifies CASSFGAGNQPQHF.

The chain links TRBV20-1 to TRBJ1-6; possibly TRBD1 for D (5 bases). This CDR3 contains 13 residues. Germline V gene data show CDR1 as DFQATT and CDR2 as SNEGSKA (reference sequence). V gave up 6 bases and J gave up 2 bases, with 8 bases separating them. This CDR3 is CSAQGAYNSPLHF. CDR3 nucleotide sequence: TGCAGTGCCCAGGGTGCCTATAATTCACCCCTCCACTTT.

The genes are TRBV5-1 and TRBJ1-6, with D maybe TRBD1 (5 bases). Deletions cut 2 bases from V and 6 bases from J, with 12 bases between. From germline, CDR1 is SGHRS and CDR2 YFSETQ. The CDR3 is 15 residues long. CDR3 DNA sequence: TGCGCCAGCAGCTTAAAGACAGCGGGTAATTCACCCCTCCACTTT. It is translated as CASSLKTAGNSPLHF.

This clonotype was counted between two and nine times. This rearrangement joins TRBV6-2 or TRBV6-3 to TRBJ1-6; no definite D call. Germline-derived CDR1 and CDR2 are MNHEY and SVGEGT. The V and J ends lost 6 bases and 3 bases respectively, with 9 bases between them. The CDR3 has 14 amino acids. The CDR3 here is CASSRLGYNSPLHF. The CDR3 DNA is TGTGCCAGCAGCCGCTTAGGCTATAATTCACCCCTCCACTTT.

This clonotype is judged medium-sized. J is TRBJ1-1 and V is TRBV29-1, with TRBD1 matching over 12 bases. Germline values: CDR1 SQVTM, CDR2 ANQGSEA. CDR3 length: 13 amino acids. The ends lost 6 bases at V and 9 bases at J; junction bases unmatched: 8. CDR3 DNA: TGCAGCGTACAACGGGACAGGGGGCGTAAAGCTTTCTTT. It translates to CSVQRDRGRKAFF.

The gene calls are TRBV5-6 and TRBJ2-6; no reliable D call. The germline V gene encodes CDR1 SGHDT and CDR2 YYEEEE. The CDR3 extends over 19 amino acids. V was cut by 4 bases and J by 0 bases, with 20 bases left in between. CDR3 in amino acids: CASSKILDAARSGANVLTF. CDR3 bases: TGTGCCAGCAGCAAAATCCTAGACGCAGCACGCTCTGGGGCCAACGTCCTGACTTTC.

In its sample, this clonotype is large (0.1 to 1%). The V and J genes are TRBV19 and TRBJ2-7, with D possibly being TRBD1 or TRBD2 (5 bases each). Between the trimmed V and J ends, which lost 5 bases and 5 bases, there was a span of 13 bases. CDR1 and CDR2 (germline): LNHDA, SQIVND (reference sequence). The CDR3 consists of 13 residues. The CDR3 bases are TGTGCCAGTAGTGTAACAGGAGGCCACGAGCAGTACTTC. It codes for CASSVTGGHEQYF.

This chain connects TRBV30 to TRBJ1-6; D gene uncertain. Trimming left V 5 bases short and J 7 bases short, with 12 bases between. Germline V lookup: CDR1 GTSNPN, CDR2 SVGIG (reference sequence). This CDR3 has 13 amino acids. CDR3 nucleotides: TGTGCCTGGTCCGTCGGGAAGAATTCACCCCTCCACTTT. As protein: CAWSVGKNSPLHF.